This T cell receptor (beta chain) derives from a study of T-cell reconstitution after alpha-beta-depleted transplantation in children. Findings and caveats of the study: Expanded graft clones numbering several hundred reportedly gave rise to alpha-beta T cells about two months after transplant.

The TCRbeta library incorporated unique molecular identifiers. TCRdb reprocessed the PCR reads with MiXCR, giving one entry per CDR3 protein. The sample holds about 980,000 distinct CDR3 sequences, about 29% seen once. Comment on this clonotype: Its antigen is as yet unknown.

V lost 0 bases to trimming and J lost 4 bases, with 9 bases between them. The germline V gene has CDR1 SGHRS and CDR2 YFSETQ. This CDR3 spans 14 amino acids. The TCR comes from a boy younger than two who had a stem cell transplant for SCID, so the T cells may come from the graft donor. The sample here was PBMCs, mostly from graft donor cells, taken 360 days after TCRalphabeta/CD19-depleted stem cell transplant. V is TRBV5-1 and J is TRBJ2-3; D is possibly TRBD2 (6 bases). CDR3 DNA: TGCGCCAGCAGCTTGGGGGACTTTTCAGATACGCAGTATTTT. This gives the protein CASSLGDFSDTQYF.